Presented here are 23 T cell receptor beta chains from one specimen sequenced in a study of siplizumab effects on memory and regulatory T cells. Only in-frame clones appear in the TCRdb table, and some are missing; sequencing was by immunoSEQ multiplex PCR. The table lists around 100,000 clones, nearly 95% of them singletons. The sample consisted of non-Treg CD4+ T cells sorted from blood. These receptors were taken from a human donor in good health.

J is TRBJ2-2 and V is TRBV7-2; no clear D. Germline values: CDR1 SGHTA, CDR2 FQGNSA. V was clipped by 2 bases and J by 4 bases, with 8 bases between them. CDR3 length equals 14 residues. The CDR3 DNA reads TGTGCCAGCAGCTTATTCCAGATCACCGGGGAGCTGTTTTTT. Encoded protein: CASSLFQITGELFF.

Here the CDR3 reads CASSLALSADTQYF. The DNA for the CDR3 is TGTGCCAGCAGCTTAGCGCTATCAGCAGATACGCAGTATTTT. V usage is TRBV7-8 and J usage is TRBJ2-3; D is ambiguous. Germline V gene data show CDR1 as SGHVS and CDR2 as FQNEAQ. V was clipped by 0 bases and J by 4 bases, with 8 bases between them. CDR3 length: 14 residues.

In DNA, the CDR3 is TGTGCCAGCAGCATTAACAGGGGCCGCCACGAGCAGTACTTC. This translates into CASSINRGRHEQYF. This rearrangement joins TRBV7-9 to TRBJ2-7, with 7 bases that match TRBD1. Germline CDR1 is SEHNR and CDR2 is FQNEAQ (reference sequence). The trim removed 5 bases at V and 5 bases at J, leaving 9 bases unmatched. The CDR3 length is 14 residues.

This clone has just one count. This chain links TRBV7-2 with TRBJ1-4, with TRBD1 matching 9 bases. The CDR3 runs to 14 residues. Germline CDR1 and CDR2: SGHTA and FQGNSA. Trimming at V came to 4 bases and at J to 7 bases, leaving 4 bases not matched to a gene. The CDR3 loop reads CASSWGGQGEKLFF. In nucleotides, the CDR3 is TGTGCCAGCAGCTGGGGGGGACAGGGTGAAAAACTGTTTTTT.

This clone was recorded once. V is TRBV18 and J is TRBJ1-3; D remains ambiguous. CDR3 length: 14 residues. Trimming removed 3 bases from V and 0 bases from J, with 6 bases in between. CDR1 is KGHSH and CDR2 is LQKENI in the germline V gene. The CDR3 DNA reads TGTGCCAGCTCACCGGCGGTCTCTGGAAACACCATATATTTT. The encoded protein is CASSPAVSGNTIYF.

The chain is built from TRBV5-4 and TRBJ2-5, with TRBD2 matching 7 bases. Germline CDR1 and CDR2: SGHNT and YYREEE (reference sequence). The ends lost 2 bases at V and 5 bases at J; junction bases unmatched: 15. The CDR3 runs 17 residues. The CDR3 protein is CASSLWTGGSLPETQYF. In nucleotides, the CDR3 is TGTGCCAGCAGCTTATGGACGGGCGGGAGCTTACCGGAGACCCAGTACTTC.

V usage is TRBV7-2 and J usage is TRBJ2-5; D not certain. Trimming pared 1 base from V and 9 bases from J, leaving 18 bases between. This CDR3 region has 15 residues. Germline V gene data show CDR1 as SGHTA and CDR2 as FQGNSA. The DNA of the CDR3 is TGTGCCAGCAGCTTAGGGTTCCAGCCGTTGGTGGCCCAGTACTTC. Its protein product is CASSLGFQPLVAQYF. The whole variable domain, remainder taken from reference TRBV7-2 and TRBJ2-5, is GAGVSQSPSNKVTEKGKDVELRCDPISGHTALYWYRQSLGQGLEFLIYFQGNSAPDKSGLPSDRFSAERTGGSVSTLTIQRTQQEDSAVYLCASSLGFQPLVAQYFGPGTRLLVL.

This chain connects TRBV13 to TRBJ1-2, with D possibly matching TRBD1 (5 bases). The CDR3 spans 15 residues. The germline V gene has CDR1 PRHDT and CDR2 FYEKMQ (reference sequence). V dropped 2 bases and J dropped 4 bases, with 14 bases sitting between them. Here the CDR3 reads CASSLPPGAFYGYTF. The CDR3 coding sequence is TGTGCCAGCAGCTTACCCCCCGGGGCTTTCTATGGCTACACCTTC.

This chain joins TRBV19 and TRBJ2-1; 11 bases are a match to TRBD2. Germline V gene data show CDR1 as LNHDA and CDR2 as SQIVND (reference sequence). V was pared by 3 bases and J by 6 bases, with 7 bases of the junction left unmatched. The CDR3 spans 16 residues. The CDR3 nucleotides read TGTGCCAGTAGTATCCCCCCTAGCGGGAGGATCAATGAGCAGTTCTTC. Its protein product is CASSIPPSGRINEQFF.

A note on this clone: Because the CDR3 is missing its conserved closing phenylalanine or tryptophan, this is likely a read error. No DNA is shown, since the ends of the CDR3 on it are uncertain; the CDR3 is the one TCRdb lists. CDR3 protein: CSVETPPGLVL. The rearrangement uses TRBV29-1 and TRBJ1-2; the table's D call, TRBD1, has no DNA check behind it. From germline, CDR1 is SQVTM and CDR2 ANQGSEA. The CDR3 numbers 11 amino acids, ends counted.

The rearrangement uses TRBV19 and TRBJ2-7; 8 bases are shared with TRBD2. The CDR3 is made up of 17 amino acids. Germline-derived CDR1 and CDR2 are LNHDA and SQIVND (reference sequence). Losses at the gene ends were 1 base for V and 0 bases for J; bases not matched to a gene: 8. The CDR3 spells CASSIGPSGPDSYEQYF. The CDR3, as DNA: TGTGCCAGTAGTATAGGGCCTAGCGGGCCCGACTCCTACGAGCAGTACTTC.

Here the CDR3 reads CASILTSGRGEQFF. Here the CDR3 DNA reads TGTGCCAGTATTTTGACTAGCGGACGAGGTGAGCAGTTCTTC. This rearrangement joins TRBV19 to TRBJ2-1, with 9 positions matching TRBD2. V was clipped by 7 bases and J by 9 bases; unmatched bases: 10. Germline V lookup: CDR1 LNHDA, CDR2 SQIVND (reference sequence). This CDR3 has 14 residues.

This chain's CDR3 is CASSTTRREQYF. In nucleotides, the CDR3 is TGTGCCAGCAGTACCACCAGGCGCGAGCAGTACTTC. J is TRBJ2-7 and V is TRBV6-5; D not resolved. Deletions cut 5 bases from V and 6 bases from J, with 11 bases between. The CDR3 has 12 residues. Per germline, CDR1 MNHEY and CDR2 SVGAGI.

The chain joins TRBV27 to TRBJ2-1, with 10 nucleotides matching TRBD1. Trimming cost V 2 bases and J 3 bases; bases outside gene matches: 4. CDR1 is MNHEY and CDR2 is SMNVEV in the germline V gene (reference sequence). The CDR3 is 16 residues long. CDR3 DNA sequence: TGTGCCAGCAGTTTACGGGGACAGGGGAACTACAATGAGCAGTTCTTC. Protein sequence: CASSLRGQGNYNEQFF.

The CDR3 is CASSEAPGGSGRAGETQYF. CDR3 sequence (DNA): TGTGCCAGCAGTGAAGCCCCGGGGGGTAGCGGGAGGGCCGGTGAGACCCAGTACTTC. The chain uses TRBV6-1 and TRBJ2-5; TRBD2 agrees at 11 bases. The CDR3 runs to 19 residues. The germline V gene encodes CDR1 MNHNS and CDR2 SASEGT. Trimming at V came to 0 bases and at J to 5 bases, leaving 14 bases not matched to a gene.

The gene calls are TRBV2 and TRBJ2-3; TRBD2 might be the D (6 bases). CDR3 length: 14 residues. The germline V and J ends were trimmed by 6 bases and 7 bases, with 17 bases remaining between them. Germline values: CDR1 SNHLY, CDR2 FYNNEI. The CDR3 reads CASRGLGEAHTQYF. The CDR3 nucleotides read TGTGCCAGCAGGGGACTTGGGGAGGCACATACGCAGTATTTT.

The V gene is TRBV25-1, the J gene TRBJ2-3; unclear D gene. Germline V gene lookup returns CDR1 MGHDK and CDR2 SYGVNS. The ends were cut back, 6 bases at V and 0 bases at J, with 7 bases in the middle. The CDR3 has 13 residues. Written as DNA, the CDR3 is TGTGCCAGCAGCGCTACTAGCACAGATACGCAGTATTTT. This gives the protein CASSATSTDTQYF.

The chain is built from TRBV7-8 and TRBJ2-6, with D possibly matching TRBD2 (5 bases). CDR3 size: 16 residues. V was pared by 1 base and J by 1 base, with 8 bases between. Germline V gene lookup returns CDR1 SGHVS and CDR2 FQNEAQ. CDR3 in DNA: TGTGCCAGCAGCTTAGGAGGGCGGTCTGGGGCCAACGTCCTGACTTTC. It encodes CASSLGGRSGANVLTF.

Worth noting for this clone: Additional DNA sequences in this sample encode the identical CDR3. The rearrangement uses TRBV30 and TRBJ1-5; the D gene is possibly TRBD1 (6 bases). Germline CDR1 reads GTSNPN; CDR2 reads SVGIG (reference sequence). The CDR3 has 13 amino acids. Trimming took off 3 bases at V and 5 bases at J, with 11 bases between the two ends. CDR3 nucleotides: TGTGCCTGGAGCGACAGGACCGATCAGCCCCAGCATTTT. Protein product: CAWSDRTDQPQHF.

The CDR3 here is CASSEHNPIGNEQFF. CDR3 nucleotides: TGTGCCAGCAGTGAGCATAACCCTATAGGGAATGAGCAGTTCTTC. J is TRBJ2-1 and V is TRBV6-1; D is uncertain. The V end was cut by 3 bases, the J end by 7 bases, with 16 bases between. Germline CDR1 reads MNHNS; CDR2 reads SASEGT. This CDR3 region has 15 residues.

J is TRBJ2-1 and V is TRBV15; D perhaps matches TRBD2 (5 bases). The CDR3 is 12 residues long. The V end lost 0 bases, the J end lost 9 bases, and 6 bases lay between the germline ends. In germline, CDR1 is LNHNV, CDR2 YYDKDF (reference sequence). The CDR3 bases are TGTGCCACCAGCAGAGATCGGGGTGAGCAGTTCTTC. It yields the protein CATSRDRGEQFF.

The rearrangement links TRBV10-3 to TRBJ2-3, with D uncertain. Germline assignment: CDR1 ENHRY and CDR2 SYGVKD. The V end was cut by 4 bases, the J end by 4 bases, with 15 bases between. There are 15 residues in the CDR3. CDR3 sequence: CAISVGPTVPDTQYF. The CDR3 DNA is TGTGCCATCAGTGTAGGCCCGACGGTCCCAGATACGCAGTATTTT.

The chain's CDR3 is CASSRGPKTGELFF. For the CDR3, the DNA is TGTGCCAGCAGTAGAGGACCCAAAACCGGGGAGCTGTTTTTT. This chain joins TRBV6-1 and TRBJ2-2; no clear D gene. V dropped 5 bases and J dropped 5 bases, with 12 bases sitting between them. The CDR3 has 14 residues. The germline CDR1 and CDR2 sequences are MNHNS and SASEGT.